This TCR beta chain was obtained from a study of blood T cells in healthy people across ages. Germline V CDR1 and CDR2: MDHEN, SYDVKM. V lost 5 bases, J lost 10 bases, and 18 bases lay in between. This CDR3 region has 15 residues. The study's findings and limits: More naive CD4+ cells and higher diversity marked long-lived donors relative to aged donors. Diversity figures derived from one million T cells were judged to underestimate the true value.

This clonotype was counted between two and nine times. The antigen is not known. Every sample yielded at least 6.5 million isolated PBMCs. With a J-beta primer mix and a sample-barcoded 5' primer, a second PCR ran about 6 to 11 cycles. Each sample provided no less than 2.5 million CDR3-containing paired-end reads. TCRdb re-derived calls from the 5' RACE reads in MiXCR, one entry per CDR3 protein. The sample yields approximately 730,000 distinct CDR3 sequences, approximately 55% seen once. Sequencing was done on a sample of blood. The chain links TRBV28 to TRBJ1-6; TRBD1 might be the D (5 bases). The receptor was derived from an elderly man in good health. The CDR3 DNA reads TGTGCCAGCAGTGCTCCGGACTTGGGGGTGTCACCCCTCCACTTT. Encoded protein: CASSAPDLGVSPLHF.